A selection of T cell receptor beta chains follows, all from one sample in a study of regulatory T cells in long-lasting Graves disease. In TCRdb, the multiplex PCR reads were re-called with MiXCR into one record per CDR3 protein. Seen here are hundreds of thousands of distinct CDR3 sequences, under 25% observed once, and the top ten hold over 6%. The source was peripheral blood mononuclear cells (PBMCs), collected when the disease was refractory, from a patient treated with antithyroid drugs. The receptors originated from a female donor with Graves disease. The CDR3 runs from the conserved cysteine through the conserved F or W. D genes are given only for firm matches. Size is omitted from some rows. Given values are once, few, many or a class for expanded clones.

>NA|TRBJ1-1|once|TRBV29-1
CSVHGGGTEAFF
TGCAGCGTTCATGGGGGGGGAACTGAAGCTTTCTTT
>TRBD1|TRBJ2-2|NA|TRBV18
CASSPSTGTDTGELFF
TGTGCCAGCTCACCCTCGACAGGGACGGACACCGGGGAGCTGTTTTTT
>NA|TRBJ1-1|few|TRBV29-1
CSVIFPKGLNTEAFF
TGCAGCGTCATATTCCCCAAGGGGCTGAACACTGAAGCTTTCTTT
>NA|TRBJ2-7|NA|TRBV30
CAWSEIITPYEQYF
TGTGCCTGGAGCGAGATTATTACGCCCTACGAGCAGTACTTC
>TRBD2|TRBJ2-1|NA|TRBV6-2/TRBV6-3
CASSHPGLSYNEQFF
TGTGCCAGCAGTCATCCGGGACTATCATACAATGAGCAGTTCTTC
>TRBD1|TRBJ1-6|many|TRBV11-3
CASRAIGTANSPLHF
TGTGCCAGCAGGGCTATTGGGACAGCCAATTCACCCCTCCACTTT
>TRBD2|TRBJ2-1|NA|TRBV13
CASSSSRSGGNNEQFF
TGTGCCAGCAGCTCATCCCGGTCGGGAGGCAACAATGAGCAGTTCTTC
>NA|TRBJ1-5|many|TRBV24-1
CATSLTSNQPQHF
TGTGCCACCAGTCTAACTAGCAATCAGCCCCAGCATTTT
>NA|TRBJ1-1|NA|TRBV4-2
CASSQKTRGNTEAFF
TGTGCCAGCAGCCAAAAGACCAGGGGGAACACTGAAGCTTTCTTT
>NA|TRBJ1-1|many|TRBV15
CATSSRRGFLNTEAFF
TGTGCCACCAGCAGCCGGCGAGGGTTTTTGAACACTGAAGCTTTCTTT
>NA|TRBJ2-2|NA|TRBV7-2
CAGSLSGDTGELFF
TGTGCCGGCAGCTTGAGTGGGGACACCGGGGAGCTGTTTTTT
>TRBD2|TRBJ2-7|many|TRBV27
CASSLTSALGGEQYF
TGTGCCAGCAGTCTCACTAGCGCCCTGGGGGGCGAGCAGTACTTC
>NA|TRBJ2-4|NA|TRBV24-1
CATSDRKESKNIQYF
TGTGCCACCAGTGATCGGAAGGAGTCCAAAAACATTCAGTACTTC
>NA|TRBJ2-7|NA|TRBV9
CASSVGAGMAYEQYF
TGTGCCAGCAGCGTAGGGGCAGGGATGGCGTACGAGCAGTACTTC
>NA|TRBJ2-7|NA|TRBV6-2/TRBV6-3
CASSYSKRQGGYEQYF
TGTGCCAGCAGTTACTCGAAACGTCAGGGGGGCTACGAGCAGTACTTC
>NA|TRBJ1-6|many|TRBV28
CASSPLPGFSSSYNSPLHF
TGTGCCAGCAGCCCTCTTCCGGGATTCTCCAGCTCCTATAATTCACCCCTCCACTTT
>NA|TRBJ1-4|many|TRBV28
CASSFGPSAEKLFF
TGTGCCAGCAGTTTCGGTCCTAGTGCAGAAAAACTGTTTTTT
>TRBD1|TRBJ2-3|NA|TRBV27
CASSLLGPGQGDRYF
TGTGCCAGCAGTTTATTGGGTCCGGGACAGGGAGATCGTTATTTT
>NA|TRBJ2-7|many|TRBV30
CAWSVRGYEQYF
TGTGCCTGGAGTGTTCGAGGATACGAGCAGTACTTC